This is a list of T cell receptor beta chains from one sample in a study of regulatory T cells in long-lasting Graves disease. Using its own MiXCR run on the multiplex PCR reads, TCRdb lists one record per CDR3 protein. This sample yields a few hundred thousand distinct CDR3 sequences, of which about 11% are seen a single time; under 20% belongs to the top ten. Another study also made use of these data, one on T cells in Graves' hyperthyroidism and ophthalmopathy.

The source material was peripheral blood mononuclear cells (PBMCs), sampled at new diagnosis, from a patient treated with antithyroid drugs. These receptors were collected from a woman aged 18-29 years with Graves disease. CDR3s include the opening cysteine and the closing phenylalanine or tryptophan. A D gene is named only where the DNA matches it firmly. Some rows have no size entry. The others give once, few or many, or a class for an expanded clone.

>TRBV7-6|.|.|TRBJ1-5
CASSLGRGDSNQPQHF
TGTGCCAGCAGCTTAGGGCGAGGAGATAGCAATCAGCCCCAGCATTTT
>TRBV7-6|.|.|TRBJ1-5
CASSPAGYNQPQHF
TGTGCCAGCAGCCCCGCGGGCTACAATCAGCCCCAGCATTTT
>TRBV19|.|.|TRBJ1-1
CASSMRTLNTEAFF
TGTGCCAGTAGTATGCGAACCCTGAACACTGAAGCTTTCTTT
>TRBV28|TRBD1|many|TRBJ2-3
CASSPDRATSDTQYF
TGTGCCAGCAGTCCTGACAGGGCAACAAGCGATACGCAGTATTTT
>TRBV24-1|TRBD2|.|TRBJ2-2
CATERGLPTNTGELFF
TGTGCCACAGAACGGGGACTACCGACGAACACCGGGGAGCTGTTTTTT
>TRBV28|TRBD2|many|TRBJ2-5
CASGGREGWETQYF
TGTGCCAGCGGAGGTCGGGAGGGTTGGGAGACCCAGTACTTC
>TRBV7-9|.|.|TRBJ1-1
CASSFEGGGPWNTEAFF
TGTGCCAGCAGTTTTGAGGGTGGGGGACCCTGGAACACTGAAGCTTTCTTT
>TRBV2|.|many|TRBJ1-2
CASVRVPSYGYTF
TGTGCCAGCGTACGAGTACCTAGCTATGGCTACACCTTC
>TRBV24-1|.|.|TRBJ2-2
CATSDLLPSGTGELFF
TGTGCCACCAGTGATTTGTTACCCTCTGGGACCGGGGAGCTGTTTTTT
>TRBV7-9|.|.|TRBJ1-5
CASSYTGDQPQHF
TGTGCCAGCAGCTATACTGGGGATCAGCCCCAGCATTTT
>TRBV19|.|.|TRBJ1-1
CASSMLRDTEAFF
TGTGCCAGTAGTATGTTGAGGGACACTGAAGCTTTCTTT
>TRBV20-1|.|.|TRBJ1-5
CSARDLWDQPQHF
TGCAGTGCTAGAGATTTGTGGGATCAGCCCCAGCATTTT
>TRBV15|.|many|TRBJ1-5
CATSDGRGTFSNQPQHF
TGTGCCACCAGCGATGGACGTGGTACCTTTAGCAATCAGCCCCAGCATTTT
>TRBV15|TRBD1|many|TRBJ2-7
CATSRDRPSSYEQYF
TGTGCCACCAGCAGGGACAGGCCGAGCTCCTACGAGCAGTACTTC
>TRBV4-1|.|many|TRBJ2-1
CASSQVTGGLNEQFF
TGCGCCAGCAGCCAAGTGACGGGGGGCCTAAATGAGCAGTTCTTC
>TRBV7-9|.|few|TRBJ2-2
CASSPRSSVNTGELFF
TGTGCCAGCAGCCCCCGGTCTAGCGTGAACACCGGGGAGCTGTTTTTT
>TRBV11-2|.|.|TRBJ1-6
CASSTGWNSPLHF
TGTGCCAGCAGTACAGGCTGGAATTCACCCCTCCACTTT
>TRBV6-9|.|many|TRBJ1-1
CASSYERGLFTEAFF
TGTGCCAGCAGTTACGAACGGGGCCTGTTCACTGAAGCTTTCTTT
>TRBV9|.|many|TRBJ2-7
CASSVAGTSGTYEQYF
TGTGCCAGCAGCGTGGCCGGGACAAGTGGGACCTACGAGCAGTACTTC
>TRBV2|TRBD2|many|TRBJ2-1
CATVAGRSSYNEQFF
TGTGCCACCGTAGCGGGACGAAGCTCCTACAATGAGCAGTTCTTC
>TRBV28|TRBD2|many|TRBJ2-3
CASSSGLAGAGGTDTQYF
TGTGCCAGCAGTTCAGGACTAGCGGGAGCGGGGGGCACAGATACGCAGTATTTT
>TRBV6-1|.|many|TRBJ1-1
CASSVQGRTEAFF
TGTGCCAGCAGTGTCCAGGGGCGGACTGAAGCTTTCTTT
>TRBV10-3|.|many|TRBJ1-1
CAISVGGESTEAFF
TGTGCCATCAGTGTAGGGGGAGAGTCCACTGAAGCTTTCTTT
>TRBV6-5|.|.|TRBJ1-2
CASSYGRGINYGYTF
TGTGCCAGCAGTTACGGAAGGGGTATTAACTATGGCTACACCTTC
>TRBV7-3|.|few|TRBJ1-1
CASSLDLGVGEAFF
TGTGCCAGCAGCTTAGATTTAGGGGTCGGTGAAGCTTTCTTT
>TRBV11-1|TRBD1|many|TRBJ1-1
CASSRSRDRAVTEAFF
TGTGCCAGCAGTCGGTCCCGGGACAGGGCGGTCACTGAAGCTTTCTTT
>TRBV7-2|.|many|TRBJ2-1
CASSLFSYNEQFF
TGTGCCAGCAGCTTATTCTCCTACAATGAGCAGTTCTTC
>TRBV7-2|TRBD2|many|TRBJ2-3
CASSPPGLAGGGSTDTQYF
TGTGCCAGCAGCCCGCCGGGACTAGCGGGGGGCGGTAGCACAGATACGCAGTATTTT